One sample yielded the 12 T cell receptor beta chains listed below, sequenced in a study of OX40 agonist ivuxolimab in advanced cancers. Produced via immunoSEQ multiplex PCR; TCRdb's table is partial and in-frame only. Of roughly 44,000 clones listed, approximately 86% are singletons. The sample consisted of CD4+ or CD8+ T cells sorted from blood, taken in a trial of the OX40 agonist ivuxolimab. Source of these receptors: an adult with an advanced solid tumor such as melanoma, head and neck, liver or kidney cancer.

The chain uses TRBV2 and TRBJ2-5, with 8 nucleotides matching TRBD2. The germline gives CDR1 SNHLY, CDR2 FYNNEI. Trimming took 6 bases from V and 7 from J; bases not matched to a gene: 16. CDR3 length equals 16 residues. The CDR3: CASRALAGGDAATQYF. DNA for the CDR3: TGTGCCAGCAGGGCCCTAGCGGGTGGGGACGCTGCGACCCAGTACTTC.

The chain carries TRBV4-1 and TRBJ1-2, with 8 nucleotides matching TRBD1. Trimming removed 1 base from V and 4 bases from J; junction bases left unmatched: 5. Germline V CDR1 and CDR2: MGHRA, YSYEKL. CDR3 length: 15 residues. The CDR3 DNA reads TGCGCCAGCAGCCAAGTGACAGGGGATCCCTATGGCTACACCTTC. The encoded protein is CASSQVTGDPYGYTF.

The V gene is TRBV6-1, the J gene TRBJ2-7; D ambiguous. V lost 1 base and J 3 bases, leaving 7 bases between the germline ends. Germline values: CDR1 MNHNS, CDR2 SASEGT. This CDR3 has 13 amino acids. CDR3 loop: CASSEVSDYEQYF. The DNA of the CDR3 is TGTGCCAGCAGTGAAGTGTCAGACTACGAGCAGTACTTC.

The chain recombines TRBV11-2 with TRBJ2-3; maybe TRBD2 (7 bases). V dropped 0 bases and J dropped 5 bases, with 12 bases sitting between them. CDR1 and CDR2 from the germline V gene are SGHAT and FQNNGV. This CDR3 region has 15 residues. CDR3 nucleotide sequence: TGTGCCAGCAGCTTAGAGGGGGGGCAGGGAGATACGCAGTATTTT. Translation gives CASSLEGGQGDTQYF.

This clone was seen just once. The chain joins TRBV7-9 to TRBJ2-5, with TRBD2 matching 11 bases. The length of the CDR3 is 16 residues. J was trimmed by 1 base and V by 5 bases; bases with no gene match: 6. Germline V gene lookup returns CDR1 SEHNR and CDR2 FQNEAQ (reference sequence). CDR3 in amino acids: CASSNASGGPQETQYF. CDR3 nucleotides: TGTGCCAGCAGCAACGCTAGCGGGGGGCCCCAAGAGACCCAGTACTTC.

This clone was recorded once. The rearrangement links TRBV6-5 to TRBJ1-1, with D perhaps TRBD1 (6 bases). This CDR3 region has 16 residues. Trimming cost V 0 bases and J 1 base, with 12 bases left between them. Germline V gene sequence: CDR1 MNHEY, CDR2 SVGAGI. The CDR3 region is CASSYSVGQTNTEAFF. In DNA form, the CDR3 reads TGTGCCAGCAGTTACTCAGTAGGACAGACGAACACTGAAGCTTTCTTT.

The chain combines TRBV6-1 with TRBJ1-1, with D maybe TRBD1 (5 bases). CDR1 and CDR2 (germline): MNHNS, SASEGT. The CDR3 runs to 12 residues. The germline V and J ends were trimmed by 5 bases and 10 bases, with 14 bases remaining between them. The CDR3, as DNA: TGTGCCAGCAGTTGGGACTTGAGGGGAGCTTTCTTT. Translation: CASSWDLRGAFF.

This chain links TRBV7-8 with TRBJ1-1; D remains unclear. CDR1 and CDR2 (germline): SGHVS, FQNEAQ. CDR3 length: 14 amino acids. The V gene lost 4 bases and the J gene lost 6 bases, with 15 bases spanning the gap. CDR3 loop: CASSSEGLVPEAFF. The CDR3 region has the DNA TGTGCCAGCAGCTCAGAAGGCCTAGTGCCTGAAGCTTTCTTT.

V is TRBV15 and J is TRBJ2-3; D call uncertain. V was pared by 1 base and J by 5 bases, with 10 bases between. CDR3 size: 14 residues. In germline, CDR1 is LNHNV, CDR2 YYDKDF (reference sequence). In DNA form, the CDR3 reads TGTGCCACCAGCAGAGGGGAAGGGAAAGATACGCAGTATTTT. This gives the protein CATSRGEGKDTQYF. The whole variable domain, filled in from reference TRBV15 and TRBJ2-3, reads DAMVIQNPRYQVTQFGKPVTLSCSQTLNHNVMYWYQQKSSQAPKLLFHYYDKDFNNEADTPDNFQSRRPNTSFCFLDIRSPGLGDTAMYLCATSRGEGKDTQYFGPGTRLTVL.

J is TRBJ2-5 and V is TRBV19, with a weak D call TRBD2 (5 bases). CDR1 LNHDA and CDR2 SQIVND come from the germline V gene (reference sequence). Trimming cost V 6 bases and J 7 bases, with 9 bases left between them. The CDR3 is 11 residues long. This CDR3 is CASSLEGTQYF. CDR3 sequence (DNA): TGTGCCAGTAGCCTCGAGGGGACCCAGTACTTC.

The chain combines TRBV7-2 with TRBJ1-6; 7 bases agree with TRBD1. The CDR3 has 16 amino acids. Unmatched junction bases numbered 13, after V lost 5 bases and J lost 9 bases. Germline V gene sequence: CDR1 SGHTA, CDR2 FQGNSA. CDR3 loop: CASSPTPGGLVSPLHF. The DNA for the CDR3 is TGTGCCAGCAGCCCAACCCCAGGGGGGTTGGTTTCACCCCTCCACTTT.

The chain carries TRBV15 and TRBJ2-7; weak D call: TRBD1 (5 bases). Germline V gene data show CDR1 as LNHNV and CDR2 as YYDKDF (reference sequence). Trimming took off 0 bases at V and 0 bases at J, with 6 bases between the two ends. The CDR3 is 14 residues long. CDR3 coding DNA: TGTGCCACCAGCAGAGATACAGGCTCCTACGAGCAGTACTTC. Its protein is CATSRDTGSYEQYF.